These T cell receptor beta chains were read from a single sample in a study of shared clonotypes between healthy human individuals. The method was immunoSEQ multiplex PCR; TCRdb's version includes in-frame clones alone and lacks a portion of them. The repertoire includes some 2,500,000 clones, 80% to 95% of them detected once, and around 0.4% sits in the top ten. Sequenced input: naive CD4+ T cells from PBMCs. Receptors were obtained from a man in his late teens or twenties in good health. Some clones in this sample may be carry-over from other donors' samples. CDR3s include the opening cysteine and the closing phenylalanine or tryptophan. D genes are given only for firm matches. Rows give clone size only sometimes, using once, few, many, or a class for an expanded clone.

.	TRBV5-1	.	TRBJ2-5	CASSRPGGPEETQYF	TGCGCCAGCAGCCGCCCTGGGGGGCCTGAAGAGACCCAGTACTTC
.	TRBV28	once	TRBJ2-7	CASSSSSSYEQYF	TGTGCCAGCAGTTCGTCTAGCTCCTACGAGCAGTACTTC
.	TRBV15	.	TRBJ2-2	CATSREQGGGELFF	TGTGCCACCAGCAGAGAACAGGGCGGCGGGGAGCTGTTTTTT
.	TRBV27	few	TRBJ2-7	CASSLRGEQYF	TGTGCCAGCAGTTTAAGGGGCGAGCAGTACTTC
.	TRBV6-5	.	TRBJ2-7	CASSYGQKRSSEQYF	TGTGCCAGCAGTTATGGACAGAAGAGGTCCAGCGAGCAGTACTTC
.	TRBV2	.	TRBJ1-4	CARTDSGNEKLFF	TGTGCCAGGACCGACAGCGGTAATGAAAAACTGTTTTTT
TRBD1	TRBV5-8	.	TRBJ1-5	CASSQGQGYQPQHF	TGTGCCAGCAGCCAGGGACAGGGTTATCAGCCCCAGCATTTT
.	TRBV5-1	.	TRBJ1-4	CASSLGVGGKLFF	TGCGCCAGCAGCTTGGGGGTTGGGGGAAAACTGTTTTTT
.	TRBV9	.	TRBJ2-2	CASSAGINTGELFF	TGTGCCAGCAGCGCGGGGATAAACACCGGGGAGCTGTTTTTT
TRBD2	TRBV5-1	once	TRBJ2-2	CASSLGGRFTGELFF	TGCGCCAGCAGCTTGGGCGGGAGGTTTACCGGGGAGCTGTTTTTT
.	TRBV5-1	.	TRBJ2-5	CASSSSPWTEQETQYF	TGCGCCAGCAGCTCGAGCCCCTGGACGGAACAAGAGACCCAGTACTTC
.	TRBV19	few	TRBJ2-7	CASSIGRGPYEQYF	TGTGCCAGTAGTATCGGCAGGGGACCCTACGAGCAGTACTTC
.	TRBV7-9	.	TRBJ1-5	CASSLAVGRGYNQPQHF	TGTGCCAGCAGCTTAGCGGTCGGCAGGGGATACAATCAGCCCCAGCATTTT
.	TRBV28	.	TRBJ2-3	CASLNRGGVQDTQYF	TGTGCCAGCCTCAACCGCGGCGGGGTCCAGGATACGCAGTATTTT
TRBD1	TRBV29-1	.	TRBJ1-2	CSVTTGSYGYTF	TGCAGCGTAACGACAGGGAGCTATGGCTACACCTTC
.	TRBV25-1	.	TRBJ1-4	CASSDSLGRVFEKLFF	TGTGCCAGCAGTGATTCCCTCGGCAGGGTGTTTGAAAAACTGTTTTTT
.	TRBV5-4	.	TRBJ2-6	CASSLTGTGANVLTF	TGTGCCAGCAGCTTGACCGGAACTGGGGCCAACGTCCTGACTTTC
.	TRBV13	.	TRBJ1-3	CASSPWEGQTGNTIYF	TGTGCCAGCAGCCCCTGGGAGGGGCAGACTGGAAACACCATATATTTT
.	TRBV28	.	TRBJ1-1	CASGDPGPRLAFF	TGTGCCAGCGGGGACCCCGGGCCCCGGTTGGCTTTCTTT
.	TRBV7-9	.	TRBJ1-4	CASSLGVQENEKLFF	TGTGCCAGCAGCTTAGGAGTACAAGAAAATGAAAAACTGTTTTTT
TRBD1	TRBV30	.	TRBJ1-6	CAWSARTGADSPLHF	TGTGCCTGGAGTGCTAGGACAGGAGCAGATTCACCCCTCCACTTT
.	TRBV11-2	.	TRBJ2-7	CASSFGTGLYEQYF	TGTGCCAGCAGCTTCGGTACGGGGCTCTACGAGCAGTACTTC
.	TRBV6-5	.	TRBJ2-7	CASSSGVFKEQYF	TGTGCCAGCAGTTCGGGAGTATTTAAGGAGCAGTACTTC
TRBD2	TRBV18	.	TRBJ2-2	CASSPGVAGGAAGELFF	TGTGCCAGCTCACCAGGCGTGGCGGGAGGAGCAGCCGGGGAGCTGTTTTTT
.	TRBV5-4	.	TRBJ2-7	CASSLGQAQPAYEQYF	TGTGCCAGCAGCTTGGGACAGGCTCAACCTGCCTACGAGCAGTACTTC
.	TRBV11-2	.	TRBJ2-4	CASSFRWNEAKNIQYF	TGTGCCAGCAGCTTTAGGTGGAATGAGGCCAAAAACATTCAGTACTTC
.	TRBV6-1	.	TRBJ2-7	CASSAQMTVSYEQYF	TGTGCCAGCAGTGCTCAGATGACAGTCTCCTACGAGCAGTACTTC
.	TRBV6-5	.	TRBJ1-1	CASRVPGVTEAFF	TGTGCCAGCAGGGTGCCGGGGGTCACTGAAGCTTTCTTT
.	TRBV6-5	.	TRBJ2-5	CASSYRVRALETQYF	TGTGCCAGCAGTTACCGCGTGAGGGCCCTGGAGACCCAGTACTTC
TRBD1	TRBV30	.	TRBJ1-6	CAWDRAGSPLHF	TGTGCCTGGGACAGGGCGGGTTCACCCCTCCACTTT
.	TRBV5-1	.	TRBJ1-4	CASRRAGDNEKLFF	TGCGCCAGCAGACGGGCAGGGGATAATGAAAAACTGTTTTTT
.	TRBV5-1	.	TRBJ2-3	CASSLETPKVTDTQYF	TGCGCCAGCAGCTTGGAGACTCCCAAGGTCACAGATACGCAGTATTTT
TRBD1	TRBV18	.	TRBJ1-5	CASSQGQPNQPQHF	TGTGCCAGCTCACAGGGACAGCCAAATCAGCCCCAGCATTTT
.	TRBV5-1	.	TRBJ2-3	CASSSLQGNTQYF	TGCGCCAGCAGCTCCTTACAGGGAAATACGCAGTATTTT
TRBD1	TRBV19	.	TRBJ1-5	CASKDRGRFGNQPQHF	TGTGCCAGCAAGGACAGGGGGCGTTTTGGCAATCAGCCCCAGCATTTT
TRBD1	TRBV28	.	TRBJ1-2	CASSLRTGENGYTF	TGTGCCAGCAGTTTGAGGACAGGGGAGAATGGCTACACCTTC
.	TRBV14	.	TRBJ2-2	CASSPRGTGELFF	TGTGCCAGCAGCCCCCGGGGGACCGGGGAGCTGTTTTTT
TRBD1	TRBV28	.	TRBJ1-2	CASSPGGRGRPYGYTF	TGTGCCAGCAGTCCCGGGGGCAGGGGGCGACCCTATGGCTACACCTTC
TRBD2	TRBV29-1	.	TRBJ2-7	CSAETLSSGSGEQYF	TGCAGCGCAGAAACCCTATCTAGCGGGAGCGGCGAGCAGTACTTC
.	TRBV7-2	.	TRBJ2-5	CASGLGETQYF	TGTGCCAGCGGCCTCGGGGAGACCCAGTACTTC
.	TRBV7-2	.	TRBJ1-1	CASSLIGAGNTEAFF	TGTGCCAGCAGCTTAATTGGCGCGGGCAACACTGAAGCTTTCTTT
.	TRBV28	.	TRBJ2-7	CAAAGETTSYEQYF	TGTGCCGCCGCCGGTGAGACGACCTCCTACGAGCAGTACTTC
.	TRBV28	.	TRBJ1-2	CASRPPGHLGGYTF	TGTGCCAGCAGACCACCGGGACATCTGGGAGGCTACACCTTC
TRBD2	TRBV27	.	TRBJ2-3	CASSLGWRGRRADTQYF	TGTGCCAGCAGTTTGGGATGGCGGGGGAGGAGGGCAGATACGCAGTATTTT
.	TRBV6-5	.	TRBJ2-1	CASSFSGYGYNEQFF	TGTGCCAGCAGTTTCTCAGGGTACGGGTACAATGAGCAGTTCTTC
.	TRBV7-6	.	TRBJ1-2	CASSFDPAGGPYGYTF	TGTGCCAGCAGCTTTGATCCGGCGGGCGGCCCGTATGGCTACACCTTC
TRBD1	TRBV28	.	TRBJ2-7	CASSFGGSGTGDYEQYF	TGTGCCAGCAGTTTTGGGGGTTCCGGGACAGGGGACTACGAGCAGTACTTC
.	TRBV6-6	.	TRBJ1-1	CASSYLRDTEAFF	TGTGCCAGCAGTTACTTGAGGGACACTGAAGCTTTCTTT
.	TRBV7-6	.	TRBJ2-1	CASSLDTFPYNEQFF	TGTGCCAGCAGCTTAGATACATTCCCCTACAATGAGCAGTTCTTC
.	TRBV4-1	.	TRBJ2-3	CASSQVSGDTQYF	TGCGCCAGCAGCCAAGTTAGCGGAGATACGCAGTATTTT
.	TRBV6-1	.	TRBJ1-5	CASSDGNQPQHF	TGTGCCAGCAGTGATGGCAATCAGCCCCAGCATTTT
TRBD1	TRBV28	.	TRBJ1-5	CATLSGGHQPQHF	TGTGCCACCCTCTCAGGGGGCCATCAGCCCCAGCATTTT
TRBD1	TRBV27	.	TRBJ2-2	CASRPGTGWTGELFF	TGTGCCAGCAGGCCCGGGACAGGTTGGACCGGGGAGCTGTTTTTT
.	TRBV28	.	TRBJ2-7	CASSLAPLGSYEQYF	TGTGCCAGCAGTTTAGCGCCTCTCGGATCCTACGAGCAGTACTTC